A single sample gave rise to the 25 T cell receptor beta chains below, sequenced in a study of shared clonotypes between healthy human individuals. Here immunoSEQ multiplex PCR was the method, and the copy in TCRdb shows in-frame clones only, minus some. The table includes some 2.4 million clones, approximately 93% detected once. The sample taken for sequencing was naive CD4+ T cells from PBMCs. Subset given: CD45RA+ positively selected. The receptors come from a young man in good health. Some clones in this sample may be carry-over from other donors' samples.

This chain joins TRBV25-1 and TRBJ1-6; 9 bases align to TRBD1. Germline assignment: CDR1 MGHDK and CDR2 SYGVNS. The CDR3 runs 16 residues. V shed 5 bases, J shed 9 bases, and the junction held 11 bases outside the gene matches. The CDR3 loop reads CASSTPLQGAGSPLHF. As DNA, the CDR3 is TGTGCCAGCAGTACCCCATTACAGGGGGCCGGTTCACCCCTCCACTTT.

V is TRBV6-5 and J is TRBJ2-1, with 10 bases that match TRBD2. The CDR3 has 15 residues. The junction had 9 bases not matched to a gene; V was cut back by 6 bases and J by 7 bases. CDR1 and CDR2 from the germline V gene are MNHEY and SVGAGI. CDR3 in amino acids: CASRALAGVLNEQFF. DNA of the CDR3: TGTGCCAGCAGGGCCCTAGCGGGGGTTTTAAATGAGCAGTTCTTC.

This clone was seen a few times. The same CDR3 is also encoded by other DNA sequences in this sample. V gene TRBV5-1 combines with J gene TRBJ2-7, with 9 bases identical to TRBD2. The ends lost 0 bases at V and 0 bases at J; junction bases unmatched: 1. CDR1 is SGHRS, CDR2 YFSETQ, per germline. This CDR3 region has 15 residues. The CDR3 DNA sequence: TGCGCCAGCAGCTTGGTTAGCGGGAGCTCCTACGAGCAGTACTTC. Translation gives CASSLVSGSSYEQYF.

V is TRBV11-2 and J is TRBJ2-1; D gene unclear. This CDR3 has 14 amino acids. The V gene's germline CDR1 is SGHAT and CDR2 FQNNGV. The V end lost 6 bases, the J end lost 4 bases, and 13 bases lay between the germline ends. CDR3 nucleotides: TGTGCCAGCAGGGCATTGAGTCCTTACAATGAGCAGTTCTTC. Its protein is CASRALSPYNEQFF.

J is TRBJ2-2 and V is TRBV27; 12 bases fit TRBD2. Trimming removed 3 bases from V and 5 bases from J; junction bases left unmatched: 7. Germline CDR1 MNHEY, CDR2 SMNVEV (reference sequence). CDR3 length: 17 amino acids. In DNA, the CDR3 is TGTGCCAGCAGTTTTTTTGGGACTAGCGGGTTTACCGGGGAGCTGTTTTTT. Encoded protein: CASSFFGTSGFTGELFF.

This clone occurred once. The V call is TRBV5-1, the J call TRBJ1-6, with 7 bases lining up with TRBD1. The CDR3 is 15 amino acids. Germline V lookup: CDR1 SGHRS, CDR2 YFSETQ. V was pared by 2 bases and J by 7 bases, with 6 bases of the junction left unmatched. The chain's CDR3 is CASSFAQQGNSPLHF. The CDR3 region has the DNA TGCGCCAGCAGCTTTGCCCAACAGGGGAATTCACCCCTCCACTTT.

The chain employs TRBV18 and TRBJ2-6; unclear D gene. From germline, CDR1 is KGHSH and CDR2 LQKENI. This CDR3 is 18 amino acids long. With 0 bases removed from V and 2 bases from J, the gap between germline ends came to 14 bases. The CDR3 region has the DNA TGTGCCAGCTCACCACCGGATGGAATGAGGACTGGGGCCAACGTCCTGACTTTC. It translates to CASSPPDGMRTGANVLTF.

This clone is a singleton in its sample. The genes are TRBV6-1 and TRBJ1-4, with a possible D match to TRBD1 (5 bases). Trimming cost V 6 bases and J 8 bases, with 16 bases left between them. This CDR3 spans 14 amino acids. Germline CDR1 and CDR2: MNHNS and SASEGT. The DNA of the CDR3 is TGTGCCAGCAGGGCCGAAGGGGCGGGAGAAAAACTGTTTTTT. Amino acid sequence: CASRAEGAGEKLFF.

The chain joins TRBV27 to TRBJ2-7; TRBD2 matches 9 bases. Losses at the gene ends were 5 bases for V and 5 bases for J; bases not matched to a gene: 16. The germline CDR1 and CDR2 sequences are MNHEY and SMNVEV (reference sequence). There are 17 residues in the CDR3. The CDR3 is CASSKIRSSGSRDEQYF. The CDR3, as DNA: TGTGCCAGCAGTAAGATTCGGAGTAGCGGGAGTCGAGACGAGCAGTACTTC.

The chain links TRBV19 to TRBJ2-7; D remains ambiguous. The germline CDR1 and CDR2 sequences are LNHDA and SQIVND (reference sequence). The CDR3 has 12 amino acids. Trimming took off 7 bases at V and 1 base at J, with 8 bases between the two ends. CDR3 in amino acids: CASNGASYEQYF. For the CDR3, the DNA is TGTGCCAGTAATGGCGCATCCTACGAGCAGTACTTC.

This clone was detected only once. The rearrangement joins TRBV6-1 to TRBJ2-4; TRBD2 might be the D (5 bases). Germline V lookup: CDR1 MNHNS, CDR2 SASEGT. CDR3 length: 15 residues. The V gene lost 4 bases and the J gene lost 5 bases, with 15 bases spanning the gap. DNA for the CDR3: TGTGCCAGCAGTGTGAGGGAGCTTCTCGAAAACATTCAGTACTTC. It translates to CASSVRELLENIQYF.

The CDR3 DNA reads TGTGCCAGCAGCGCTCAAGCGGGAGATCATGGCGAGCAGTACTTC. Translating gives CASSAQAGDHGEQYF. The rearrangement links TRBV9 to TRBJ2-7, with 8 positions matching TRBD2. The junction had 11 bases not matched to a gene; V was cut back by 3 bases and J by 6 bases. The V gene's germline CDR1 is SGDLS and CDR2 YYNGEE. This CDR3 is 15 amino acids long.

The chain links TRBV27 to TRBJ2-1; maybe TRBD2 (6 bases). Trimming stripped 3 bases from V and 0 bases from J, with 15 bases between. This CDR3 has 17 residues. Germline CDR1 MNHEY, CDR2 SMNVEV (reference sequence). This CDR3 reads CASSFWLGGSSYNEQFF. The CDR3 nucleotides are TGTGCCAGCAGTTTTTGGCTTGGGGGGAGCTCCTACAATGAGCAGTTCTTC.

The chain has TRBV5-1 and TRBJ2-7, with TRBD1 matching 10 bases. V trimming: 4 bases; J trimming: 2 bases; junction bases outside the gene matches: 9. The germline V gene has CDR1 SGHRS and CDR2 YFSETQ. The CDR3 spans 16 residues. CDR3 sequence: CASSPDRGYVTYEQYF. In DNA, the CDR3 is TGCGCCAGCAGCCCGGACAGGGGGTATGTAACCTACGAGCAGTACTTC. The complete variable domain, with remaining parts taken from reference TRBV5-1 and TRBJ2-7, reads KAGVTQTPRYLIKTRGQQVTLSCSPISGHRSVSWYQQTPGQGLQFLFEYFSETQRNKGNFPGRFSGRQFSNSRSEMNVSTLELGDSALYLCASSPDRGYVTYEQYFGPGTRLTVT.

This CDR3 reads CASSPAGGDRASGANVLTF. For the CDR3, the DNA is TGTGCCAGCAGCCCAGCGGGAGGGGACAGGGCTTCTGGGGCCAACGTCCTGACTTTC. V gene TRBV7-9 combines with J gene TRBJ2-6, with a possible D match to TRBD2 (10 bases). Trimming left V 5 bases short and J 1 base short, with 21 bases between. Germline CDR1 reads SEHNR; CDR2 reads FQNEAQ (reference sequence). The CDR3 spans 19 residues. The entire variable domain, with the rest obtained from reference TRBV7-9 and TRBJ2-6, is as follows: DTGVSQNPRHKITKRGQNVTFRCDPISEHNRLYWYRQTLGQGPEFLTYFQNEAQLEKSRLLSDRFSAERPKGSFSTLEIQRTEQGDSAMYLCASSPAGGDRASGANVLTFGAGSRLTVL.

CDR3: CASSLARGAQSTNEKLFF. The CDR3 DNA follows: TGTGCCAGCAGCTTGGCCCGGGGAGCACAGTCAACTAATGAAAAACTGTTTTTT. The rearrangement uses TRBV5-6 and TRBJ1-4; D remains unclear. The CDR3 consists of 18 residues. V lost 0 bases to trimming and J lost 0 bases, with 15 bases between them. CDR1 and CDR2 from the germline V gene are SGHDT and YYEEEE.

This clone has just a few counts. Other DNA sequences in this specimen translate into the identical CDR3. The V and J genes are TRBV5-1 and TRBJ2-1, with 12 positions matching TRBD2. The CDR3 contains 15 residues. Trimming at V came to 2 bases and at J to 6 bases, leaving 3 bases not matched to a gene. Germline loops: CDR1 SGHRS, CDR2 YFSETQ. This CDR3 reads CASSFLAGGPNEQFF. The CDR3 DNA reads as TGCGCCAGCAGCTTTCTAGCGGGAGGGCCCAATGAGCAGTTCTTC.

In nucleotides, the CDR3 is TGTGCCAGCAGCCCCGGGTTATGGCAGTTCTTC. It codes for CASSPGLWQFF. The chain recombines TRBV7-8 with TRBJ2-1; unclear D gene. Germline values: CDR1 SGHVS, CDR2 FQNEAQ. Trimming left V 5 bases short and J 12 bases short, with 11 bases between. The CDR3 contains 11 residues.

This clone was detected once. V and J are TRBV5-6 and TRBJ2-1; a possible D gene is TRBD1 (6 bases). With 1 base removed from V and 0 bases from J, the gap between germline ends came to 8 bases. The germline CDR1 and CDR2 sequences are SGHDT and YYEEEE. This CDR3 is 15 amino acids long. CDR3 DNA sequence: TGTGCCAGCAGCTTGAACAGGGTCTCCTACAATGAGCAGTTCTTC. Protein: CASSLNRVSYNEQFF. Drawing the rest from reference TRBV5-6 and TRBJ2-1, the complete variable domain is DAGVTQSPTHLIKTRGQQVTLRCSPKSGHDTVSWYQQALGQGPQFIFQYYEEEERQRGNFPDRFSGHQFPNYSSELNVNALLLGDSALYLCASSLNRVSYNEQFFGPGTRLTVL.

The chain recombines TRBV25-1 with TRBJ2-1, with 15 bases fitting TRBD2. Germline CDR1 is MGHDK and CDR2 is SYGVNS. The CDR3 is made up of 13 amino acids. Trimming took 8 bases from V and 10 from J; bases not matched to a gene: 3. The CDR3 DNA sequence: TGTGCCAGCGGACTAGCGGGAGGGGTCGAGCAGTTCTTC. Translation gives CASGLAGGVEQFF.

The genes are TRBV29-1 and TRBJ1-5, with TRBD1 identical over 12 bases. V lost 4 bases and J lost 6; bases outside the gene matches: 1. Germline lookup yields CDR1 SQVTM and CDR2 ANQGSEA. The CDR3 has 13 amino acids. This CDR3 reads CSVGGQGAQPQHF. CDR3 bases: TGCAGCGTTGGGGGACAGGGGGCTCAGCCCCAGCATTTT.

The rearrangement joins TRBV27 to TRBJ2-7; 10 bases align to TRBD1. The CDR3 covers 15 residues. Germline V gives CDR1 MNHEY, CDR2 SMNVEV (reference sequence). V dropped 5 bases and J dropped 0; count of bases not matched to a gene: 4. The CDR3 reads CASSARTGGSYEQYF. CDR3 in DNA: TGTGCCAGCAGTGCGAGGACAGGGGGCTCCTACGAGCAGTACTTC.

CDR3 sequence: CATSRDLVQGASLNTEAFF. Here the CDR3 DNA reads TGTGCCACCAGCAGAGATTTGGTGCAGGGGGCCTCTTTGAACACTGAAGCTTTCTTT. The rearrangement joins TRBV15 to TRBJ1-1; 8 bases map to TRBD1. The V and J ends lost 0 bases and 0 bases, in that order; junction bases with no gene match: 12. This CDR3 is built from 19 residues. Germline CDR1 and CDR2: LNHNV and YYDKDF (reference sequence). The full variable domain, with the rest looked up from reference TRBV15 and TRBJ1-1, is DAMVIQNPRYQVTQFGKPVTLSCSQTLNHNVMYWYQQKSSQAPKLLFHYYDKDFNNEADTPDNFQSRRPNTSFCFLDIRSPGLGDTAMYLCATSRDLVQGASLNTEAFFGQGTRLTVV.

The chain employs TRBV27 and TRBJ1-5; D ambiguous. In germline, CDR1 is MNHEY, CDR2 SMNVEV (reference sequence). V dropped 3 bases and J dropped 0 bases, with 9 bases sitting between them. The CDR3 spans 15 residues. CDR3 region: CASSFDGFSNQPQHF. In nucleotides, the CDR3 is TGTGCCAGCAGTTTTGACGGTTTTAGCAATCAGCCCCAGCATTTT.

The chain has TRBV7-3 and TRBJ2-1; D might be TRBD2 (5 bases). The germline V gene has CDR1 SGHTA and CDR2 FQGTGA. V was trimmed by 3 bases and J by 1 base, leaving 7 bases between them. The CDR3 spans 14 residues. CDR3 DNA: TGTGCCAGCAGCTTTGGGAGTTCCTACAATGAGCAGTTCTTC. Protein: CASSFGSSYNEQFF.